The 14 T cell receptor beta chains listed next were all sequenced from one sample in a study of human T cells and chemical hapten exposure. Time point reported: patch test 1, 2 weeks after DPC sensitization. The treatment denotes: therapeutic diphenylcyclopropenone sensitization with weekly scalp DPC. TCRdb processed the RACE reads anew with MiXCR; each CDR3 protein has one entry. Of approximately 340,000 distinct CDR3 sequences listed, around 7% are singletons. The specimen was whole blood, collected in connection with sensitization to the hapten diphenylcyclopropenone (DPC). The source is a woman younger than 30 with alopecia areata. Some clones in this sample may be carry-over from other donors' samples.

A few counts support this clonotype. V usage is TRBV6-2 or TRBV6-3 and J usage is TRBJ2-1; the D is unclear. The CDR3 has 14 residues. V dropped 4 bases and J dropped 10 bases, with 17 bases sitting between them. The germline gives CDR1 MNHEY, CDR2 SVGEGT. CDR3 protein: CASSFWTGFEEQFF. CDR3 in DNA: TGTGCCAGCAGTTTTTGGACCGGGTTTGAGGAGCAGTTCTTC.

This clonotype was seen repeatedly, ten times or more. This sequence joins TRBV6-4 and TRBJ2-5, with 7 bases fitting TRBD1. The V gene end was trimmed by 8 bases and the J gene end by 2 bases; junction bases not matched to a gene: 5. There are 13 residues in the CDR3. Germline V gene sequence: CDR1 MRHNA, CDR2 SNTAGT. The CDR3 sequence: CASGDSVQETQYF. The CDR3 coding sequence is TGTGCCAGCGGGGACAGCGTGCAAGAGACCCAGTACTTC.

The chain combines TRBV24-1 with TRBJ1-1, with D possibly matching TRBD1 (5 bases). CDR1 and CDR2 from the germline V gene are KGHDR and SFDVKD. CDR3 length: 12 amino acids. V was pared by 2 bases and J by 11 bases, with 11 bases between. The DNA of the CDR3 is TGTGCCACCAGTGATTCCGGACAAAAGGCTTTCTTT. Translating it yields CATSDSGQKAFF.

This clonotype was detected only a few times. J is TRBJ2-1 and V is TRBV10-3; TRBD1 agrees at 7 bases. The CDR3 has 14 amino acids. CDR1 and CDR2 from the germline V gene are ENHRY and SYGVKD. V dropped 6 bases and J dropped 4; count of bases not matched to a gene: 6. The CDR3, as DNA: TGTGCCATCAGCTCTGACAGGGATTACAATGAGCAGTTCTTC. Protein sequence: CAISSDRDYNEQFF.

This clonotype was recorded many times. The V gene is TRBV7-2, the J gene TRBJ2-2; weak D call: TRBD2 (5 bases). This CDR3 region has 13 residues. Germline CDR1 is SGHTA and CDR2 is FQGNSA. V was clipped by 10 bases and J by 4 bases, with 13 bases between them. CDR3 sequence: CATGTPSTGELFF. CDR3 coding DNA: TGTGCCACGGGAACGCCGAGCACCGGGGAGCTGTTTTTT.

This clonotype was recorded at least ten times. The chain joins TRBV15 to TRBJ2-3; D tentatively fits TRBD1 or TRBD2 (5 bases each). V was pared by 4 bases and J by 0 bases, with 14 bases between. The germline V gene has CDR1 LNHNV and CDR2 YYDKDF (reference sequence). The CDR3 covers 16 residues. Here the CDR3 reads CATSTGVRASTDTQYF. CDR3 DNA: TGTGCCACCAGCACCGGGGTCAGGGCAAGCACAGATACGCAGTATTTT.

This clonotype was detected a few times. V gene TRBV7-9 combines with J gene TRBJ2-7, with D tentatively TRBD1 (5 bases). Between the trimmed V and J ends, which lost 5 bases and 3 bases, there was a span of 8 bases. The CDR3 totals 12 residues. Looked up from germline, CDR1 is SEHNR and CDR2 is FQNEAQ (reference sequence). The CDR3 protein is CASSIDSYEQYF. As DNA, the CDR3 is TGTGCCAGCAGCATTGACAGCTACGAGCAGTACTTC.

This chain connects TRBV7-4 to TRBJ2-7, with unresolved D. Trimming shortened V by 2 bases and J by 1 base, and 9 bases separated the two germline ends. The CDR3 is 14 residues long. Germline CDR1 reads SGHVT; CDR2 reads SQSDAQ. CDR3 residues: CASSLLGGSYEQYF. CDR3 nucleotides: TGTGCCAGCAGCTTATTGGGCGGATCCTACGAGCAGTACTTC.

The V call is TRBV4-2, the J call TRBJ1-2; TRBD1 aligns across 9 bases. Germline values: CDR1 LGHNA, CDR2 YNFKEQ. The CDR3 totals 17 residues. V shed 1 base, J shed 8 bases, and the junction held 14 bases outside the gene matches. CDR3 amino acids: CASSQVGTGTGLEGYTF. CDR3 in DNA: TGTGCCAGCAGCCAAGTGGGTACCGGGACAGGGCTTGAGGGCTACACCTTC.

This clonotype was seen repeatedly, ten times or more. This chain uses TRBV20-1 with TRBJ2-7, with D possibly being TRBD1 or TRBD2 (6 bases each). Trimming cost V 3 bases and J 4 bases, with 16 bases left between them. From germline, CDR1 is DFQATT and CDR2 SNEGSKA (reference sequence). This CDR3 is built from 14 residues. The CDR3 bases are TGCAGTGCTAGTCGGGGGCTAACTGGGTACGAGCAGTACTTC. Protein: CSASRGLTGYEQYF.

This clonotype turned up a few times. This chain links TRBV7-3 with TRBJ2-7, with 10 bases identical to TRBD1. Germline lookup yields CDR1 SGHTA and CDR2 FQGTGA. This CDR3 spans 15 amino acids. V was pared by 5 bases and J by 5 bases, with 9 bases of the junction left unmatched. This CDR3 is CASSPGGTGVDEQYF. The DNA for the CDR3 is TGTGCCAGCAGCCCCGGCGGGACAGGGGTGGACGAGCAGTACTTC.

This clonotype was observed at least ten times. The V and J genes are TRBV10-3 and TRBJ2-2; weak D call: TRBD1 (5 bases). The CDR3 is 15 amino acids. Germline V gene sequence: CDR1 ENHRY, CDR2 SYGVKD. The V end was cut by 4 bases, the J end by 7 bases, with 16 bases between. CDR3 residues: CAISGRAGPVGELFF. DNA for the CDR3: TGTGCCATCAGTGGAAGGGCAGGGCCAGTCGGGGAGCTGTTTTTT.

This clonotype was recorded many times. The V and J genes are TRBV20-1 and TRBJ2-3; 8 positions agree with TRBD2. The germline V gene has CDR1 DFQATT and CDR2 SNEGSKA (reference sequence). J lost 6 bases, V lost 6 bases, and 11 bases had no gene match. The CDR3 totals 14 residues. This CDR3 is CSAFQSGGGDTQYF. In nucleotides, the CDR3 is TGCAGTGCCTTTCAAAGCGGGGGAGGGGATACGCAGTATTTT.

This clonotype has at least ten counts. V and J are TRBV20-1 and TRBJ2-3; no clear D. Germline V gene lookup returns CDR1 DFQATT and CDR2 SNEGSKA (reference sequence). V was trimmed by 0 bases and J by 2 bases, leaving 9 bases between them. The CDR3 has 14 amino acids. Here the CDR3 reads CSARDDRDTDTQYF. The CDR3 DNA reads as TGCAGTGCTAGAGATGACCGAGACACAGATACGCAGTATTTT.